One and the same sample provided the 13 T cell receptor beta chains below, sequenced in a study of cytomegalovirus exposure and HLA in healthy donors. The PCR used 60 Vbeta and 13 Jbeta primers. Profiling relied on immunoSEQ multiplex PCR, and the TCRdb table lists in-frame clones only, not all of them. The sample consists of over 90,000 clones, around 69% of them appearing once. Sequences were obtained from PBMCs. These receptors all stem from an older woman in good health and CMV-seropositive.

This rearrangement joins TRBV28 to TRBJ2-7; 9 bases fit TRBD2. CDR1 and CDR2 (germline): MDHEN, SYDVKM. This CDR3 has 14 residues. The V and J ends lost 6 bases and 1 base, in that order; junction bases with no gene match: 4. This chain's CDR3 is CASSRTSVSYEQYF. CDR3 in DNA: TGTGCCAGCAGCCGGACTAGCGTGTCCTACGAGCAGTACTTC.

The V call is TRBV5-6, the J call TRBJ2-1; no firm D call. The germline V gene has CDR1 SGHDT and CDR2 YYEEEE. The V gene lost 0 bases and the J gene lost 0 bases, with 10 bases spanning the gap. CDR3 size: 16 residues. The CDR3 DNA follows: TGTGCCAGCAGCTTGGTCCAGGTAAGCTCCTACAATGAGCAGTTCTTC. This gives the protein CASSLVQVSSYNEQFF.

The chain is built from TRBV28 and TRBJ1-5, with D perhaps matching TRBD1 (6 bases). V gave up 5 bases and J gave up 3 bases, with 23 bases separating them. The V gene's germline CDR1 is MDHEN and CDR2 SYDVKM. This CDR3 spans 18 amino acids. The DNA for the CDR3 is TGTGCCAGCAGTCTCCGACAGGCCTCAAATCTAAACAATCAGCCCCAGCATTTT. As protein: CASSLRQASNLNNQPQHF.

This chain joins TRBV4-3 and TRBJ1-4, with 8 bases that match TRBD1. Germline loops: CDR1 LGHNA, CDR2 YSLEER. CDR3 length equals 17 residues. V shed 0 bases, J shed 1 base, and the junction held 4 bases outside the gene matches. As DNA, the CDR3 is TGCGCCAGCAGCCAAGAGCGGACAGGGAAAACTAATGAAAAACTGTTTTTT. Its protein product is CASSQERTGKTNEKLFF.

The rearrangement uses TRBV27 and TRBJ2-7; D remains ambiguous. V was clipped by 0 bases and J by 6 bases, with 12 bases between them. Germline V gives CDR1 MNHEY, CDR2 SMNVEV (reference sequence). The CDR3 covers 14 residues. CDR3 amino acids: CASSLSGIGVEQYF. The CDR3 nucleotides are TGTGCCAGCAGTTTATCCGGCATAGGAGTCGAGCAGTACTTC.

CDR3 loop: CASEGGGFNEQFF. The CDR3 coding sequence is TGCGCCAGCGAGGGTGGGGGCTTCAATGAGCAGTTCTTC. The chain employs TRBV10-2 and TRBJ2-1, with D maybe TRBD1 (6 bases). The CDR3 sequence is 13 residues long. With 8 bases removed from V and 6 bases from J, the gap between germline ends came to 14 bases. The V gene's germline CDR1 is WSHSY and CDR2 SAAADI.

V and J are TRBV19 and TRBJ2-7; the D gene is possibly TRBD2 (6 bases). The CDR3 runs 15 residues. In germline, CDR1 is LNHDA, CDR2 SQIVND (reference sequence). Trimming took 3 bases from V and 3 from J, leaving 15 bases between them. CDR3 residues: CASSIWGDRGYEQYF. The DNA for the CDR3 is TGTGCCAGTAGTATCTGGGGGGACCGGGGCTACGAGCAGTACTTC.

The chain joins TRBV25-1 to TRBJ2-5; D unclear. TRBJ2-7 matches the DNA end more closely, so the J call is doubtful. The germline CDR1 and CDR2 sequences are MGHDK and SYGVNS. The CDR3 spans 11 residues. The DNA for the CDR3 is TGTGCCAGCAGTGGTGGTTACGAGCAGTACTTC. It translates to CASSGGYEQYF.

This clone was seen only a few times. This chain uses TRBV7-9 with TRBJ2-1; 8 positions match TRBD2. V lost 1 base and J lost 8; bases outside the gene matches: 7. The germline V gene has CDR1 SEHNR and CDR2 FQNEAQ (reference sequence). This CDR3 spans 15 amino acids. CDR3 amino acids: CASSLDSGRTHEQFF. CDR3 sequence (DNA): TGTGCCAGCAGCTTAGACAGCGGGAGAACGCATGAGCAGTTCTTC. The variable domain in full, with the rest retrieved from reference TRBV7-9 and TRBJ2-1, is DTGVSQNPRHKITKRGQNVTFRCDPISEHNRLYWYRQTLGQGPEFLTYFQNEAQLEKSRLLSDRFSAERPKGSFSTLEIQRTEQGDSAMYLCASSLDSGRTHEQFFGPGTRLTVL.

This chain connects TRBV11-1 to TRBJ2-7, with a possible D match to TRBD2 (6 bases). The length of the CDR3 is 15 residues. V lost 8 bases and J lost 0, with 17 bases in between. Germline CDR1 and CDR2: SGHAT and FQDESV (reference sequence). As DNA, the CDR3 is TGTGCCAGCGCGACCCGCGGGGCTAGCTCCTACGAGCAGTACTTC. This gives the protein CASATRGASSYEQYF.

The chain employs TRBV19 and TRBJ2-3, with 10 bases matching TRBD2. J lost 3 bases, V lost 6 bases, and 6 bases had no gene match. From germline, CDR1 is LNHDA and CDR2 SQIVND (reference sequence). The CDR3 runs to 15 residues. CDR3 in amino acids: CASSGGLATTDTQYF. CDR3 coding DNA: TGTGCCAGTAGCGGGGGACTAGCGACAACAGATACGCAGTATTTT.

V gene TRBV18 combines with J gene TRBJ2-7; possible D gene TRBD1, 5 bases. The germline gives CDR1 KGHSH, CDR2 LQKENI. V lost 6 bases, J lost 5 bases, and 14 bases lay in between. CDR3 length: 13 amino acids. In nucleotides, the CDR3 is TGTGCCAGCTCGGCAGGGTCCGAACACGAGCAGTACTTC. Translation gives CASSAGSEHEQYF.

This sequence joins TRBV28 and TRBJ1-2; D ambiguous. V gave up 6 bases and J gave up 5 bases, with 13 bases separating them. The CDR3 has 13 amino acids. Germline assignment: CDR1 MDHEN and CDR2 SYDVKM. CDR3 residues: CASRTSVVYGYTF. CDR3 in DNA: TGTGCCAGCAGGACTAGTGTAGTTTATGGCTACACCTTC.